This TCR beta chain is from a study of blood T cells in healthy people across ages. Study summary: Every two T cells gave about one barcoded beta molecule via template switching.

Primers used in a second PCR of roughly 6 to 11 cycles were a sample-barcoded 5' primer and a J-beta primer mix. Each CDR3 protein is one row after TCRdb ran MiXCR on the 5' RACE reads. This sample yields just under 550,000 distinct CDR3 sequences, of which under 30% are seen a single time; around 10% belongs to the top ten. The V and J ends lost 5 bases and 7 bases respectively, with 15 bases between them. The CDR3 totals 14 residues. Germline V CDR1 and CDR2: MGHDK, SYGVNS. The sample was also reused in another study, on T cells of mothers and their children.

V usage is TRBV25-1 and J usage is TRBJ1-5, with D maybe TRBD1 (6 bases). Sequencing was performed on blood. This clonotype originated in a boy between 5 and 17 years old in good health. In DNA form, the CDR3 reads TGTGCCAGCAGTTCCAGACAGGCCGAACAGCCCCAGCATTTT. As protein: CASSSRQAEQPQHF.